This TCR beta chain derives from a study of cytomegalovirus exposure and HLA in healthy donors. The overall study: Approximately 190 million T cells yielded approximately 100 million unique TCR beta sequences, as an earlier analysis found. Study-level findings and limits: The authors excluded some V segments, including TRBV6-2 and TRBV6-3, as indistinguishable. Earlier analysis yielded a pattern in which most TCR beta V segments were productive about 87% or about 30% of the time. Highly shared sequence variants in one cluster were likely a sequencing artifact.

The CDR3 sequence is 13 residues long. Per germline, CDR1 SEHNR and CDR2 FQNEAQ (reference sequence). This PCR relied on a set of 60 Vbeta primers and 13 Jbeta primers. Here immunoSEQ multiplex PCR was the method, and the copy in TCRdb shows in-frame clones only, minus some. The sample shows 150,000 to 200,000 clones, 75% to 85% of them seen only once. This clone was counted between two and nine times. Its antigen remains unknown. A read error may account for a junction end that differs from germline. The sample was PBMCs. The gene calls are TRBV7-9 and TRBJ2-7; no clear D. The TCR sequence derives from a woman in her 50s in good health and CMV-seronegative. CDR3 bases: TGTTCCAGCAGCTCGCCAACTGACTACGAGCAGTACTTC. Its translation is CSSSSPTDYEQYF.